What follows are 7 T cell receptor beta chains derived from one specimen sequenced in a study of blood T cell repertoires in COVID-19. TCRdb keeps only in-frame clones here, not all; method: immunoSEQ multiplex PCR. The data show 130,000 or so clones, with 88% seen just once and approximately 2.5% held by the top ten. The sample comprised peripheral blood. All receptors derive from a human donor with COVID-19, enrolled during active disease. The donor label of this sample is uncertain.

The chain carries TRBV7-9 and TRBJ2-7; TRBD1 might be the D (5 bases). With 5 bases removed from V and 4 bases from J, the gap between germline ends came to 21 bases. Germline V gene sequence: CDR1 SEHNR, CDR2 FQNEAQ (reference sequence). This CDR3 comprises 16 residues. The CDR3: CASSTFDRQFPYEQYF. Here the CDR3 DNA reads TGTGCCAGCAGCACCTTTGACAGACAGTTCCCATACGAGCAGTACTTC.

The gene calls are TRBV11-1 and TRBJ2-5, with D tentatively TRBD2 (6 bases). Trimming stripped 3 bases from V and 2 bases from J, with 13 bases between. This CDR3 has 15 amino acids. The V gene's germline CDR1 is SGHAT and CDR2 FQDESV (reference sequence). CDR3 nucleotide sequence: TGTGCCAGCAGCTTTCAGGGACTGCCACAAGAGACCCAGTACTTC. It yields the protein CASSFQGLPQETQYF. The full variable domain, in which reference TRBV11-1 and TRBJ2-5 provide the parts outside the CDR3, is EAEVAQSPRYKITEKSQAVAFWCDPISGHATLYWYRQILGQGPELLVQFQDESVVDDSQLPKDRFSAERLKGVDSTLKIQPAELGDSAMYLCASSFQGLPQETQYFGPGTRLLVL.

This clone was observed a few times. The chain joins TRBV3-1 (or the pseudogene TRBV3-2) to TRBJ1-5, with 8 bases matching TRBD1. Germline V lookup: CDR1 LGHDT, CDR2 YNNKEL (reference sequence). The trim removed 4 bases at V and 9 bases at J, leaving 5 bases unmatched. The CDR3 extends over 13 amino acids. CDR3 bases: TGTGCCAGCAGCCCTGGACAGGGAAGGCCCCAGCATTTT. Residues: CASSPGQGRPQHF.

CDR3 nucleotide sequence: TGTGCCATCAGGGACAGCCAGAACACTGAAGCTTTCTTT. Its translation is CAIRDSQNTEAFF. The V and J genes are TRBV10-3 and TRBJ1-1, with D possibly being TRBD1 (6 bases). The germline CDR1 and CDR2 sequences are ENHRY and SYGVKD. Trimming left V 6 bases short and J 1 base short, with 9 bases between. The CDR3 loop spans 13 amino acids.

The V gene is TRBV11-1, the J gene TRBJ1-2; 7 bases line up with TRBD1. This CDR3 region has 13 residues. Germline CDR1 and CDR2: SGHAT and FQDESV (reference sequence). J gave up 2 bases and V 5 bases, and 2 bases lay outside the gene matches. The CDR3 DNA sequence: TGTGCCAGCAGCGCAGGGGGAAACTATGGCTACACCTTC. Protein product: CASSAGGNYGYTF.

The rearrangement uses TRBV6-2 or TRBV6-3 and TRBJ1-5; D unresolved. The CDR3 totals 14 residues. Germline V gene data show CDR1 as MNHEY and CDR2 as SVGEGT. Trimming left V 2 bases short and J 0 bases short, with 5 bases between. CDR3 protein: CASSYANSNQPQHF. The CDR3 DNA is TGTGCCAGCAGTTACGCGAATAGCAATCAGCCCCAGCATTTT.

The DNA for the CDR3 is TGTGCCAGCAGTTTAGATTACCTCGGCCCACGGACACCCAATGAGCAGTTCTTC. This encodes CASSLDYLGPRTPNEQFF. The chain has TRBV28 and TRBJ2-1; D might be TRBD1 (5 bases). Trimming took 2 bases from V and 6 from J, leaving 23 bases between them. Germline loops: CDR1 MDHEN, CDR2 SYDVKM. This CDR3 contains 18 residues.